Included here is one T cell receptor beta chain sequence, with context. As yet, its antigen is unknown. Prepared libraries of TCR beta cDNA carried unique molecular identifiers. Hundreds of thousands of cDNA molecules came from about 1 to 10 million T cells. TCRdb reanalysed the PCR reads using MiXCR and keeps one entry per CDR3 protein. The table lists 740,000 or so distinct CDR3 sequences, approximately 57% of them singletons, with approximately 4.2% in the top ten. This entry comes from a study of post-analysis software for immune sequencing data. Study in general: The cohort encompassed relapsing-remitting, secondary progressive and progressive-relapsing multiple sclerosis disease courses.

The CDR3 consists of 14 residues. Germline V CDR1 and CDR2: MGHRA, YSYEKL. V was clipped by 4 bases and J by 4 bases, with 13 bases between them. Whole-study results and caveats: In patients, about 5 TRBV segments were more frequent than in controls, with TRBV5-6, TRBV5-1 and TRBV20-1 among them. Normalized Chao1 diversity was significantly lower in multiple sclerosis patients than in controls.

This TCR was sampled from a girl between 10 and 17 years old with multiple sclerosis. The chain joins TRBV4-1 to TRBJ1-2, with D perhaps matching TRBD1 (6 bases). Sequences were obtained from blood. This CDR3 is CASSPHGQSYGYTF. CDR3 in DNA: TGCGCCAGCAGCCCCCACGGACAGTCCTATGGCTACACCTTC.